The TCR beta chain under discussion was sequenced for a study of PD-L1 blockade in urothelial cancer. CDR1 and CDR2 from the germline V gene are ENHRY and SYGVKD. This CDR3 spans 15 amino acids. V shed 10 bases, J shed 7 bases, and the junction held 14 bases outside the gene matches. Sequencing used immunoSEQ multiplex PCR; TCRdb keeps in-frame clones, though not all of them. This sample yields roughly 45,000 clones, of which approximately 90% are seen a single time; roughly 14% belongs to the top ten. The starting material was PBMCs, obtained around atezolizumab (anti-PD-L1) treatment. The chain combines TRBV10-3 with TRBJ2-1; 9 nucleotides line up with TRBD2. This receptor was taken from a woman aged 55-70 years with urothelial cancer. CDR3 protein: CATWDAGGPENEQFF. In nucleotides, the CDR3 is TGTGCCACCTGGGACGCGGGAGGGCCCGAAAATGAGCAGTTCTTC.